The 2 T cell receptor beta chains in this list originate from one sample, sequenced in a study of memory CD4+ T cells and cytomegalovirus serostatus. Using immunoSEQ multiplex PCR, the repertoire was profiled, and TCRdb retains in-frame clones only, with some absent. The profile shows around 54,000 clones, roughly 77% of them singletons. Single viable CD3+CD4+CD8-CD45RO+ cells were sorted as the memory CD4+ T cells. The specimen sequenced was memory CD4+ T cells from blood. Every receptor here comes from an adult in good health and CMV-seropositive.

CDR3 residues: CASSSNGQGTYEQYF. CDR3 nucleotide sequence: TGTGCCAGCAGCTCGAATGGACAGGGGACCTACGAGCAGTACTTC. The chain combines TRBV5-4 with TRBJ2-7, with TRBD1 matching over 9 bases. The V gene's germline CDR1 is SGHNT and CDR2 YYREEE (reference sequence). The V and J ends lost 3 bases and 2 bases, in that order; junction bases with no gene match: 6. The CDR3 contains 15 residues.

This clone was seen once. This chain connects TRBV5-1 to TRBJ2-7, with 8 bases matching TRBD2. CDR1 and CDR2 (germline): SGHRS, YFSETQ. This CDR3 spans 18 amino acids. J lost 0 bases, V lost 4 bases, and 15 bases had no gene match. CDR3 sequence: CASSTGVAGSMDSYEQYF. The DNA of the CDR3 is TGCGCCAGCAGCACCGGGGTAGCGGGAAGTATGGACTCCTACGAGCAGTACTTC.